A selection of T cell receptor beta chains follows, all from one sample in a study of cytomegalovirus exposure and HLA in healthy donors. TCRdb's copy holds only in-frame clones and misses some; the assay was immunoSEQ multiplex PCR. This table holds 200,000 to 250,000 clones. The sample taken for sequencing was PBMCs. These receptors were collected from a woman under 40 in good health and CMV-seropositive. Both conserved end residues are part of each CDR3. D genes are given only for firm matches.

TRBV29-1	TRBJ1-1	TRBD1	TGCAGCGTTGTGGGACAGGCGATGAACACTGAAGCTTTCTTT	CSVVGQAMNTEAFF
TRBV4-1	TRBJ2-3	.	TGCGCCAGCAGCCAAGGACCAGGGCGGGATTACACAGATACGCAGTATTTT	CASSQGPGRDYTDTQYF
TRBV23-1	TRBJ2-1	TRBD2	TGCGCCAGCAGTCACCCTTATGGACTAGCGGCATCCAGGTACAATGAGCAGTTCTTC	CASSHPYGLAASRYNEQFF
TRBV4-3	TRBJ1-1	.	TGCGCCAGCAGCCTAGGGGAAGCCGGTGAAGCTTTCTTT	CASSLGEAGEAFF
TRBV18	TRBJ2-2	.	TGTGCCAGCTCACCAGGGCCTACGAACACCGGGGAGCTGTTTTTT	CASSPGPTNTGELFF
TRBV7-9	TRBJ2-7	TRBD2	TGTGCCAGCAGCCGGACTAGCGGAGATCCTTTCTACGAGCAGTACTTC	CASSRTSGDPFYEQYF
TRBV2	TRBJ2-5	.	TGTGCCAGCAGTGCGAACGGACTGCGGGAGACCCAGTACTTC	CASSANGLRETQYF
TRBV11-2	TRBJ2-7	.	TGTGCCAGCCAGAGGGCTTACGAGCAGTACTTC	CASQRAYEQYF
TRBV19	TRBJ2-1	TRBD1	TGTGCCAGTAGTATATCGGACAGGGTCCACAATGAGCAGTTCTTC	CASSISDRVHNEQFF
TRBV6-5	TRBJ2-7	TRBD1	TGTGCCAGCAGTTACTCGGGACAGGGTGACTACGAGCAGTACTTC	CASSYSGQGDYEQYF
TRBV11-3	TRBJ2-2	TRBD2	TGTGCCAGCAGCTCCAGCTATACTAGCGGGAACACCGGGGAGCTGTTTTTT	CASSSSYTSGNTGELFF
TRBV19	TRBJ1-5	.	TGTGCCAGTAGTATAAGATTGTGGCAGGGGAATCAGCCCCAGCATTTT	CASSIRLWQGNQPQHF
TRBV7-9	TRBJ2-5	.	TGTGCCAGCAGCTTACTCTCTCCAGGGGCGGAGCAGTACTTC	CASSLLSPGAEQYF
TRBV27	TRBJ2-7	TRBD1	TGTGCCAGCAGTTTCCCGAGTATTTCCAACCGGGACAGGGACGTAGATCAGTACTTC	CASSFPSISNRDRDVDQYF
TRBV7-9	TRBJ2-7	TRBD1	TGTGCCAGCAGCGCCCGGGACAGGGAAATCCACGAGCAGTACTTC	CASSARDREIHEQYF
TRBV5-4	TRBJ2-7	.	TGTGCCAGCAGCTTGGTCATGGCAAACGAGCAGTACTTC	CASSLVMANEQYF
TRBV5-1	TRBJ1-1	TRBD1	TGCGCCAGCAGCTTAGATACAGGGGTGAACACTGAAGCTTTCTTT	CASSLDTGVNTEAFF
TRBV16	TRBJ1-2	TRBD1	TGTGCCAGCAGCCAAAAGGCGAGTGGTTACAGGGGCGCTAACTATGGTTACACCTTC	CASSQKASGYRGANYGYTF
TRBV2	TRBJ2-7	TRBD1	TGTGCCAGCAGTTATGGACAGGGGATTCGGTACGAGCAGTACTTC	CASSYGQGIRYEQYF
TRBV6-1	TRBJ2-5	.	TGTGCCAGCAGTGCACAACAGGCTAGCGTGGGAGAGACCCAGTACTTC	CASSAQQASVGETQYF
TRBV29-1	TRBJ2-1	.	TGCAGCGTTGCATTAGATTACAATGAGCAGTTCTTC	CSVALDYNEQFF
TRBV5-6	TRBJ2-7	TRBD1	TGTGCCAGCAGCGCCGGTCCAGGGGGTTCCTACGAGCAGTACTTC	CASSAGPGGSYEQYF
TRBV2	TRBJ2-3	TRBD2	TGTGCCAGCAGTGAATATCGGGAGGCTAGCGGGGGAGCAGATACGCAGTATTTT	CASSEYREASGGADTQYF
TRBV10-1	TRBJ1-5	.	TGCGCCAGCAGTGGTGGAGGGAGTCAGCCCCAGCATTTT	CASSGGGSQPQHF
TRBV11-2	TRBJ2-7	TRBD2	TGTGCCAGCATCGCAAGCGGGGGGCTCGAGCAGTACTTC	CASIASGGLEQYF
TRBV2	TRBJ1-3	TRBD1	TGTGCCAGCAGTGAGGAGGGGACAGCTGGAAACACCATATATTTT	CASSEEGTAGNTIYF
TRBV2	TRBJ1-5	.	TGTGCCAGCAGTCAGGGGTATGGCAATCAGCCCCAGCATTTT	CASSQGYGNQPQHF
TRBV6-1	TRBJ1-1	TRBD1	TGTGCCACCCAAACAACCGGACAGGGGCTCCCACCGGCTTTCTTT	CATQTTGQGLPPAFF
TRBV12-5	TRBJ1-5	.	TGTGCTAGTGGTACAGGGTTTAGCAATCAGCCCCAGCATTTT	CASGTGFSNQPQHF
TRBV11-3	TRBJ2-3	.	TGTGCCAGCAGCTCGACAGATTTCACAGATACGCAGTATTTT	CASSSTDFTDTQYF
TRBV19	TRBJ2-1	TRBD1	TGTGCCAGTAGTACACAGGGGCGGTGGAATGAGCAGTTCTTC	CASSTQGRWNEQFF
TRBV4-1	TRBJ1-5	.	TGCGCCAGCAGCCAAGGCCTTCCGAGTGTGTTCGTTTCACCCCAGCATTTT	CASSQGLPSVFVSPQHF
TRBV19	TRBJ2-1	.	TGTGCCAGCAACTCCTACAATGAGCAGTTCTTC	CASNSYNEQFF
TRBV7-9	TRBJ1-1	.	TGTGCCAGCAGCCGCCTTGGAGGACGGGAGAACACTGAAGCTTTCTTT	CASSRLGGRENTEAFF
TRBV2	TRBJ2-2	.	TGTGCCCACGGTGGGGATTTGGGGCCGAACACCGGGGAGCTGTTTTTT	CAHGGDLGPNTGELFF
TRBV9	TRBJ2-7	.	TGTGCCAGCAGCGTAGGAAGACACAATAGGGGGGAGCAGTACTTC	CASSVGRHNRGEQYF
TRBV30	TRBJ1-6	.	TGTGCCTGGAGTGTACAGGGATCAATTTCACCCCTCCACTTT	CAWSVQGSISPLHF
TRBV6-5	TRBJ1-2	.	TGTGCCAGCAGGCCGGGGGAAGCCCTCTATGGCTACACCTTC	CASRPGEALYGYTF
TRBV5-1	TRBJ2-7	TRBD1	TGCGCCAGCAGCCTGGGGACAGTCCAAAACGAGCAGTACTTC	CASSLGTVQNEQYF
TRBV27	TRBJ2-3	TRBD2	TGTGCCAGCAGAAGGAGACTAGCGGGACCGACGGATACGCAGTATTTT	CASRRRLAGPTDTQYF
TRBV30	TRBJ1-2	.	TGTGCCTGGAGTGTACGGGGAGCTAACTATGGCTACACCTTC	CAWSVRGANYGYTF
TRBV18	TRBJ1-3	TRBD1	TGTGCCAGCTCACGCCCCGGACAGGACTCTGGAAACACCATATATTTT	CASSRPGQDSGNTIYF
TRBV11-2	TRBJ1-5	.	TGTGCCAGCAGCTTAGGGCAGAATCAGCCCCAGCATTTT	CASSLGQNQPQHF
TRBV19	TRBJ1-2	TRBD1	TGTGCCAGTAGTAGACAGGGGAATGGCTACACCTTC	CASSRQGNGYTF
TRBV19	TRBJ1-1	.	TGTGCCAGTAGTGCAGGACAGCCCAAAAATTTT	CASSAGQPKNF
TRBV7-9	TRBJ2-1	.	TGTGCCAGCAGCACCTTGGTGAGCTACAATGAGCAGTTCTTC	CASSTLVSYNEQFF
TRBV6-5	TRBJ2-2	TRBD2	TGTGCCAGTAACCCTAGCGGTTCCACCGGGGAGCTGTTTTTT	CASNPSGSTGELFF
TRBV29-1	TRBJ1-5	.	TGCAGCGTCATCGTTGAGGCCTCTAATCAGCCCCAGCATTTT	CSVIVEASNQPQHF
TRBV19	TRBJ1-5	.	TGTGCCAGTAGTACGGCAGGATTCCATAGCAATCAGCCCCAGCATTTT	CASSTAGFHSNQPQHF
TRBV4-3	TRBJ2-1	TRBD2	TGCGCCAGCAGCCATCTCGGACTAGCGGGACGAAACAATGAGCAGTTCTTC	CASSHLGLAGRNNEQFF
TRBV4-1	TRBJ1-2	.	TGCGCCAGCAGCCAAGGGACTGACTATGGCTACACCTTC	CASSQGTDYGYTF
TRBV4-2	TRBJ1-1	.	TGTGCCAGCAGCCAAGATATCTTAGGGAGGCATGACGAAGCTTTCTTT	CASSQDILGRHDEAFF
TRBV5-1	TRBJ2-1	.	TGCGCCAGCAGCTTGCAAAATGAGCAGTTCTTC	CASSLQNEQFF
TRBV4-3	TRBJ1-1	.	TGCGCCAGCAGCCTGGGGGTGGCTAGCGGGAACACTGAAGCTTTCTTT	CASSLGVASGNTEAFF
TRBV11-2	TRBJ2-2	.	TGTGCCAGCAGCTTCGGGAGCGGGGAGCTGTTTTTT	CASSFGSGELFF
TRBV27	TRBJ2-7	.	TGTGCCAGCAGTTTATCCCTGGTTGCGATCTACGAGCAGTACTTC	CASSLSLVAIYEQYF
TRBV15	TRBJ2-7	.	TGTGCCACCAGCAGAGGAGCCTACGAGCAGTACTTC	CATSRGAYEQYF
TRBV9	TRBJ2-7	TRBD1	TGTGCCAGCAGCGTAGGCTGGGACAGGGTATACGAGCAGTACTTC	CASSVGWDRVYEQYF
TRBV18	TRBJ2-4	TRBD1	TGTGCCAGCTCACGAGGACAGGAGAAAAACATTCAGTACTTC	CASSRGQEKNIQYF